This T cell receptor beta chain was found in a study of blood T cell repertoires in COVID-19. Clones were read by immunoSEQ multiplex PCR, and TCRdb kept only the in-frame ones, dropping some. Of 200,000 to 250,000 clones listed, around 83% are singletons. CDR1 is MDHEN and CDR2 is SYDVKM in the germline V gene. The CDR3 sequence is 15 residues long. The junction had 4 bases not matched to a gene; V was cut back by 6 bases and J by 0 bases. The sequenced sample was peripheral blood. The origin of this receptor is a man in his fifties or sixties who had recovered from COVID-19. The rearrangement links TRBV28 to TRBJ1-5; 8 positions agree with TRBD1. This CDR3 is CASRGDRHSNQPQHF. CDR3 in DNA: TGTGCCAGCAGAGGGGACAGGCATAGCAATCAGCCCCAGCATTTT.